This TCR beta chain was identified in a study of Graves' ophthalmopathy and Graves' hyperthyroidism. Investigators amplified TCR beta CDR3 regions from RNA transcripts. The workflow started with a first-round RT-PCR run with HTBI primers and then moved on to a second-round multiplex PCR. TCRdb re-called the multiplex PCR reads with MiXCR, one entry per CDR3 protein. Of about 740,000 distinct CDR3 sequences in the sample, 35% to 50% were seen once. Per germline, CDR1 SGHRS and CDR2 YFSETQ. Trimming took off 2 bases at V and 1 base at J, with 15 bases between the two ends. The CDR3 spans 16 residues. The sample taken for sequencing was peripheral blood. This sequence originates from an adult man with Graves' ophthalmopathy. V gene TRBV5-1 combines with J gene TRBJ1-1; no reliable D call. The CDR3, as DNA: TGCGCCAGCAGCTTTTTTAGCCCGACCGAGAACACTGAAGCTTTCTTT. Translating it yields CASSFFSPTENTEAFF.